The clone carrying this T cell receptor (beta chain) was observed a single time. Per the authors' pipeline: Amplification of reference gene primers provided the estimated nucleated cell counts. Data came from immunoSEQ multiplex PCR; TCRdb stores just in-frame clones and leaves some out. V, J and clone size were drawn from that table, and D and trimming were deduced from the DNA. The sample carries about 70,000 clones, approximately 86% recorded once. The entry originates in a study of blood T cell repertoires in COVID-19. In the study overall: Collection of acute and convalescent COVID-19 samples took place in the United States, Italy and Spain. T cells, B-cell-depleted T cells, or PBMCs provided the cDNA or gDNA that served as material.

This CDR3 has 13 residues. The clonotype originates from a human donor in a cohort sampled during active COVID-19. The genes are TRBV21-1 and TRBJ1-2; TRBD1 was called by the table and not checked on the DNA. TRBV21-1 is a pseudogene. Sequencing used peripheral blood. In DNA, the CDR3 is TGTGCCAGCAGCAATGTGGCCCTTGGTGGCTACACCTTC. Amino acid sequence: CASSNVALGGYTF.